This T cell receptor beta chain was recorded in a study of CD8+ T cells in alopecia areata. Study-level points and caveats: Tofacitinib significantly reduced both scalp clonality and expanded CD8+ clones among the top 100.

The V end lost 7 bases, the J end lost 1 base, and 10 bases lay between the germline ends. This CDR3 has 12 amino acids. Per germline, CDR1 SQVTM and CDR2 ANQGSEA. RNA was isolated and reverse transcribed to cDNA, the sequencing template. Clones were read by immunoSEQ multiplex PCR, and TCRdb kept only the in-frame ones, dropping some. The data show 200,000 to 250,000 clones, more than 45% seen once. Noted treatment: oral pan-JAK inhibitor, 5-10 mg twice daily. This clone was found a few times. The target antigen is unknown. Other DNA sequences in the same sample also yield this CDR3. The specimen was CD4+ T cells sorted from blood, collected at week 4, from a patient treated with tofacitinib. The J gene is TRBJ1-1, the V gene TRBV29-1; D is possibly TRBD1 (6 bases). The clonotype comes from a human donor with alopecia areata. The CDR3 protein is CSASTGNTEAFF. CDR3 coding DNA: TGCAGCGCATCGACAGGGAACACTGAAGCTTTCTTT.